A selection of T cell receptor beta chains follows, all from one sample in a study of blood T cell repertoires in COVID-19. The assay was immunoSEQ multiplex PCR, and TCRdb's table has in-frame clones only and misses some. This table has 250,000 or so clones, about 90% appearing once. The sample consisted of PBMCs or T cells enriched from blood (not recorded which). Receptors originate from a middle-aged woman who had been exposed to COVID-19. The CDR3 runs from the conserved cysteine through the conserved F or W. The order of the fields is V gene, clone size, D gene, J gene, CDR3 DNA, CDR3 protein. The D gene is left open where the match is weak. Clone size is stated in some rows and not others, as once, few, many or a class when expanded.

>TRBV7-6|.|.|TRBJ1-4
TGTGCCAGCAGCTTAGCCCCGACAGCAACTAATGAAAAACTGTTTTTT
CASSLAPTATNEKLFF
>TRBV19|once|TRBD1|TRBJ2-2
TGTGCCAGCCGGAGAGGGGGCGGCACCGGGGAGCTGTTTTTT
CASRRGGGTGELFF
>TRBV6-5|.|.|TRBJ1-2
TGTGCCAGCAGCCGGTTAAGCTATGGCTACACCTTC
CASSRLSYGYTF
>TRBV6-5|.|.|TRBJ2-7
TGTGCCAGCAGTCGGGAGTACGAGCAGTACTTC
CASSREYEQYF
>TRBV7-9|.|.|TRBJ2-3
TGTGCCAGCAGCCAACAGCTCACAGATACGCAGTATTTT
CASSQQLTDTQYF
>TRBV5-1|.|TRBD2|TRBJ2-3
TGTGCCAGCAGCTTACTGTCTAGCGGGAGTGGAGATACGCAGTATTTT
CASSLLSSGSGDTQYF
>TRBV7-2|.|.|TRBJ2-3
TGTGCCAGCAGCTCCATTTCCACAGATACGCAGTATTTT
CASSSISTDTQYF
>TRBV30|.|.|TRBJ1-4
TGTGCCTGGAGTGTAATAACAGGGTCGTTTGCAACTAATGAAAAACTGTTTTTT
CAWSVITGSFATNEKLFF
>TRBV19|once|.|TRBJ2-2
TGTGCCAGTAGTCCCCGGGGCTACCAGGGAGGTCTCACCGGGGAGCTGTTTTTT
CASSPRGYQGGLTGELFF
>TRBV28|.|.|TRBJ1-1
TGTGCCAGCAGTTTAAAGCGAACCATGAACACTGAAGCTTTCTTT
CASSLKRTMNTEAFF
>TRBV11-2|.|.|TRBJ2-2
TGTGCCAGCAGCCGCCGGACAGCCTCGAACACCGGGGAGCTGTTTTTT
CASSRRTASNTGELFF
>TRBV19|.|TRBD2|TRBJ2-1
TGTGCCAGTAGTATACAGGCTAGCGGGAGGGGCAATGAGCAGTTCTTC
CASSIQASGRGNEQFF
>TRBV7-2|.|.|TRBJ1-1
TGTGCCAGCAGCTTAGTCCCCCCCAGCACTGAAGCTTTCTTT
CASSLVPPSTEAFF
>TRBV7-2|.|.|TRBJ2-2
TGTGCCAGCAGCTTAGGAATATTTGGGAGTAACGGGGAGCTGTTTTTT
CASSLGIFGSNGELFF
>TRBV11-3|.|TRBD2|TRBJ2-5
TGTGCCAGCAGCTTACCTTGGTTCCGGGGGACTAGAGAAGAGACCCAGTACTTC
CASSLPWFRGTREETQYF
>TRBV9|.|.|TRBJ1-4
TGTGCCAGCAGCCCCGTGCGCACTAATGAAAAACTGTTTTTT
CASSPVRTNEKLFF
>TRBV24-1|.|.|TRBJ2-7
TGTGCCACCTCTTCAGGGAACTACGAGCAGTACTTC
CATSSGNYEQYF
>TRBV24-1|.|TRBD1|TRBJ1-2
TGTGCCACCAGTGATGCCGGGACAGGGGATGGCTACACCTTC
CATSDAGTGDGYTF
>TRBV11-3|once|.|TRBJ1-2
TGTGCCAGCAGCCCCGGGAGGGGCAACTATGGCTACACCTTC
CASSPGRGNYGYTF
>TRBV2|.|.|TRBJ1-4
TGTGCCAGTTTATCAACTAATGAAAAACTGTTTTTT
CASLSTNEKLFF
>TRBV29-1|.|TRBD1|TRBJ2-3
TGCAGCGTCATACGGACAGGGCCAGATACGCAGTATTTT
CSVIRTGPDTQYF
>TRBV5-8|.|.|TRBJ1-1
TGTGCCAGCAGACCAGGCAGAATGATGTTCTTT
CASRPGRMMFF
>TRBV27|once|.|TRBJ1-5
TGTGCCAGCAAGGGGGGGAGGTTCAATCAGCCCCAGCATTTT
CASKGGRFNQPQHF
>TRBV25-1|.|TRBD1|TRBJ1-1
TGTGCCAGCAGTGACACCCACCGGGACAGGGGATTTCAGACTGAAGCTTTCTTT
CASSDTHRDRGFQTEAFF